The 18 T cell receptor beta chains in this list originate from one sample, sequenced in a study of cytomegalovirus exposure and HLA in healthy donors. 13 Jbeta primers and 60 Vbeta primers were used for the PCR. TCRdb keeps only in-frame clones here, not all; method: immunoSEQ multiplex PCR. Among 150,000 or so clones listed, over 60% were seen once. The specimen sequenced was PBMCs. The origin of the receptors is a middle-aged man in good health and CMV-seropositive.

The chain recombines TRBV7-3 with TRBJ2-7, with 8 bases that match TRBD2. The V and J ends lost 5 bases and 6 bases, in that order; junction bases with no gene match: 9. The length of the CDR3 is 14 residues. Germline assignment: CDR1 SGHTA and CDR2 FQGTGA. The CDR3 DNA follows: TGTGCCAGCAGCCCCTCGGGAGGGCAGGCCGAGCAGTACTTC. Residues: CASSPSGGQAEQYF.

This clone was picked up a small number of times. The rearrangement joins TRBV4-1 to TRBJ2-1; the match to TRBD2 covers 13 bases. V was pared by 1 base and J by 9 bases, with 9 bases of the junction left unmatched. CDR1 MGHRA and CDR2 YSYEKL come from the germline V gene. The CDR3 consists of 17 residues. The CDR3 spells CASSQGTSGRGRGEQFF. For the CDR3, the DNA is TGCGCCAGCAGCCAAGGGACTAGCGGGAGAGGGCGGGGTGAGCAGTTCTTC.

Only a few counts were recorded for this clone. CDR3 in amino acids: CASSQTGGANGYTF. CDR3 nucleotides: TGCGCCAGCAGCCAGACAGGGGGCGCAAATGGCTACACCTTC. The chain uses TRBV4-3 and TRBJ1-2; 10 nucleotides match TRBD1. Germline V CDR1 and CDR2: LGHNA, YSLEER. CDR3 length equals 14 residues. Losses at the gene ends were 3 bases for V and 6 bases for J; bases not matched to a gene: 4.

CDR3 sequence: CASSGQGANYGYTF. The CDR3 nucleotides are TGTGCCAGCAGTGGACAGGGGGCGAACTATGGCTACACCTTC. The chain recombines TRBV6-6 with TRBJ1-2; 11 positions match TRBD1. CDR3 length: 14 residues. The germline V gene encodes CDR1 MNHNY and CDR2 SVGAGI (reference sequence). The trim removed 5 bases at V and 2 bases at J, leaving 1 base unmatched.

The J gene is TRBJ2-2, the V gene TRBV27; TRBD1 might be the D (6 bases). This CDR3 is built from 13 residues. V lost 8 bases to trimming and J lost 7 bases, with 14 bases between them. CDR1 and CDR2 from the germline V gene are MNHEY and SMNVEV (reference sequence). This CDR3 reads CASSFGQNGELFF. The DNA for the CDR3 is TGTGCCAGCTCCTTCGGACAGAACGGGGAGCTGTTTTTT.

V and J are TRBV4-2 and TRBJ2-2; D is possibly TRBD2 (5 bases). The length of the CDR3 is 17 residues. Germline lookup yields CDR1 LGHNA and CDR2 YNFKEQ. Trimming left V 1 base short and J 0 bases short, with 12 bases between. The CDR3 nucleotides are TGTGCCAGCAGCCAAGGTGGAGGTCATTCGAACACCGGGGAGCTGTTTTTT. Encoded protein: CASSQGGGHSNTGELFF.

The gene calls are TRBV5-6 and TRBJ2-3, with 8 positions matching TRBD2. Germline V gene lookup returns CDR1 SGHDT and CDR2 YYEEEE. This CDR3 comprises 15 residues. The J segment lost 5 bases and the V segment lost 4 bases, leaving 9 bases of the junction unmatched. CDR3 DNA: TGTGCCAGCAGCAATAGCGGGACCTACGGAGATACGCAGTATTTT. This sequence encodes CASSNSGTYGDTQYF.

This chain connects TRBV4-3 to TRBJ1-1; D is possibly TRBD1 (5 bases). This CDR3 contains 14 residues. CDR1 is LGHNA, CDR2 YSLEER, per germline. V lost 1 base to trimming and J lost 1 base, with 7 bases between them. The CDR3 sequence: CASSQVQGNTEAFF. The CDR3 region has the DNA TGCGCCAGCAGCCAAGTTCAGGGGAACACTGAAGCTTTCTTT.

The chain recombines TRBV5-1 with TRBJ1-2; 8 bases are a match to TRBD1. Germline V gives CDR1 SGHRS, CDR2 YFSETQ. This CDR3 is 15 amino acids long. Losses at the gene ends were 2 bases for V and 4 bases for J; bases not matched to a gene: 7. Here the CDR3 reads CASSLTTGDVYGYTF. In DNA, the CDR3 is TGCGCCAGCAGCTTAACGACAGGGGATGTCTATGGCTACACCTTC.

Only a few counts were recorded for this clone. The chain has TRBV7-7 and TRBJ2-7, with 7 bases lining up with TRBD2. V lost 1 base and J lost 4; bases outside the gene matches: 7. Germline loops: CDR1 SSHAT, CDR2 FNYEAQ (reference sequence). There are 15 residues in the CDR3. CDR3 coding DNA: TGTGCCAGCAGCTTAGACCGCGGGAGTCTTTACGAGCAGTACTTC. This gives the protein CASSLDRGSLYEQYF.

The chain has TRBV6-1 and TRBJ2-5; the match to TRBD1 covers 7 bases. CDR3 length equals 14 residues. The trim removed 4 bases at V and 1 base at J, leaving 3 bases unmatched. Germline V gene data show CDR1 as MNHNS and CDR2 as SASEGT. CDR3 sequence reads: CASSAGTVQETQYF. CDR3 bases: TGTGCCAGCAGTGCGGGGACAGTCCAAGAGACCCAGTACTTC.

The chain carries TRBV7-9 and TRBJ2-5, with TRBD1 matching over 8 bases. Germline trimming cut 5 bases from V and 6 bases from J; bases unmatched to any gene: 8. Germline-derived CDR1 and CDR2 are SEHNR and FQNEAQ (reference sequence). The CDR3 is 14 residues long. CDR3 protein: CASSHTDRGQTQYF. DNA for the CDR3: TGTGCCAGCAGCCACACCGACAGGGGTCAGACCCAGTACTTC.

V usage is TRBV7-3 and J usage is TRBJ2-1; D perhaps matches TRBD1 (6 bases). The germline CDR1 and CDR2 sequences are SGHTA and FQGTGA. The V end was cut by 1 base, the J end by 6 bases, with 7 bases between. The CDR3 runs 13 residues. The CDR3 coding sequence is TGTGCCAGCAGCTTAAACAGGGTCAATGAGCAGTTCTTC. It encodes CASSLNRVNEQFF.

The rearrangement links TRBV7-9 to TRBJ2-5; 7 bases line up with TRBD1. The CDR3 sequence is 16 residues long. Germline CDR1 reads SEHNR; CDR2 reads FQNEAQ (reference sequence). The J segment lost 7 bases and the V segment lost 5 bases, leaving 16 bases of the junction unmatched. The DNA for the CDR3 is TGTGCCAGCAGCGACACCCGGGACAGCGGCATCGGGACCCAGTACTTC. Translated, it gives CASSDTRDSGIGTQYF.

V usage is TRBV18 and J usage is TRBJ1-5; 9 nucleotides line up with TRBD1. The ends lost 6 bases at V and 9 bases at J; junction bases unmatched: 15. The CDR3 runs to 16 residues. The germline V gene has CDR1 KGHSH and CDR2 LQKENI. Here the CDR3 reads CASSLQSATGGAPQHF. The CDR3 region has the DNA TGTGCCAGCTCCCTTCAGAGTGCGACAGGGGGAGCGCCCCAGCATTTT.

The genes are TRBV4-1 and TRBJ2-5; D perhaps matches TRBD1 (6 bases). Germline V gene sequence: CDR1 MGHRA, CDR2 YSYEKL. The CDR3 sequence is 14 residues long. The germline V and J ends were trimmed by 4 bases and 5 bases, with 14 bases remaining between them. CDR3 protein: CASSPDRWAETQYF. CDR3 coding DNA: TGCGCCAGCAGCCCCGACAGGTGGGCCGAGACCCAGTACTTC.

The chain joins TRBV5-1 to TRBJ2-7, with D hard to call. With 1 base removed from V and 0 bases from J, the gap between germline ends came to 8 bases. Germline-derived CDR1 and CDR2 are SGHRS and YFSETQ. The CDR3 totals 14 residues. In DNA form, the CDR3 reads TGCGCCAGCAGCTTGATCAGTCTCTCCTACGAGCAGTACTTC. Translation gives CASSLISLSYEQYF.

The gene calls are TRBV5-1 and TRBJ1-4; 7 positions agree with TRBD1. CDR3 size: 15 residues. The germline gives CDR1 SGHRS, CDR2 YFSETQ. The junction had 10 bases not matched to a gene; V was cut back by 4 bases and J by 7 bases. Here the CDR3 DNA reads TGCGCCAGCAGCACCTCGACAGGGTGGGGTGAAAAACTGTTTTTT. This gives the protein CASSTSTGWGEKLFF.